This T cell receptor beta chain was identified during a study of blood T cell repertoires in COVID-19. Repertoires were generated with immunoSEQ multiplex PCR, while TCRdb's copy carries only in-frame clones and drops some. The table lists approximately 250,000 clones, approximately 88% of them singletons. CDR3 length: 14 residues. Germline CDR1 SQVTM, CDR2 ANQGSEA. Trimming removed 7 bases from V and 7 bases from J; junction bases left unmatched: 13. The gene calls are TRBV29-1 and TRBJ2-1; 7 bases match TRBD1. Sample: PBMCs or T cells enriched from blood (not recorded which). The sequence was obtained from a woman in her thirties or forties with acute COVID-19. Here the CDR3 DNA reads TGCAGCGCAAACAGGGGCTTGATGGATAATGAGCAGTTCTTC. Translating gives CSANRGLMDNEQFF.